The rows below give T cell receptor beta chains drawn from one sample of a study of shared clonotypes between healthy human individuals. Assay used: immunoSEQ multiplex PCR; TCRdb lists only in-frame clones, some missing. The table shows approximately 2.5 million clones, with more than 90% occurring only once. The sample consisted of naive CD4+ T cells sorted from blood. The receptor source for this set is a man younger than 30 in good health. Each CDR3 is given with its conserved first and last residue. D genes are given only for firm matches. The size field is filled for only some rows; it gives once, few, many or a size class.

abundance: -
d_gene: TRBD1
v_gene: TRBV2
j_gene: TRBJ1-4
CDR3aa: CASSEGDRGRRANEKLFF
CDR3nt: TGTGCCAGCAGTGAAGGGGACAGGGGGCGGAGAGCTAATGAAAAACTGTTTTTT

abundance: -
d_gene: TRBD2
v_gene: TRBV4-2
j_gene: TRBJ2-1
CDR3aa: CASSQDTSGGAGEQFF
CDR3nt: TGTGCCAGCAGCCAAGATACTAGCGGGGGGGCCGGTGAGCAGTTCTTC

abundance: -
d_gene: -
v_gene: TRBV19
j_gene: TRBJ2-3
CDR3aa: CASSIDAGPSTDTQYF
CDR3nt: TGTGCCAGTAGTATAGACGCGGGACCTAGCACAGATACGCAGTATTTT

abundance: -
d_gene: -
v_gene: TRBV7-2
j_gene: TRBJ2-7
CDR3aa: CASSFDKGLVYEQYF
CDR3nt: TGTGCCAGCAGCTTCGATAAGGGGTTGGTTTACGAGCAGTACTTC

abundance: -
d_gene: -
v_gene: TRBV2
j_gene: TRBJ1-5
CDR3aa: CASSVGDFWGANQPQHF
CDR3nt: TGTGCCAGCAGTGTCGGGGACTTTTGGGGGGCGAATCAGCCCCAGCATTTT

abundance: -
d_gene: -
v_gene: TRBV2
j_gene: TRBJ2-2
CDR3aa: CASSEAKWVDTGELFF
CDR3nt: TGTGCCAGCAGTGAAGCGAAATGGGTTGACACCGGGGAGCTGTTTTTT

abundance: -
d_gene: TRBD1
v_gene: TRBV6-5
j_gene: TRBJ1-2
CDR3aa: CASSYRTGKGHGYTF
CDR3nt: TGTGCCAGCAGTTACCGGACAGGGAAGGGGCATGGCTACACCTTC

abundance: -
d_gene: -
v_gene: TRBV6-6
j_gene: TRBJ2-7
CDR3aa: CASSYRPPSTPYEQYF
CDR3nt: TGTGCCAGCAGTTACCGACCACCTAGCACGCCCTACGAGCAGTACTTC

abundance: -
d_gene: TRBD1
v_gene: TRBV5-4
j_gene: TRBJ2-5
CDR3aa: CASSLRGRGQGEETQYF
CDR3nt: TGTGCCAGCAGCTTGCGGGGGCGGGGACAGGGAGAAGAGACCCAGTACTTC

abundance: -
d_gene: -
v_gene: TRBV19
j_gene: TRBJ1-3
CDR3aa: CASRPPGSISGNTIYF
CDR3nt: TGTGCCAGTAGGCCCCCAGGGTCGATCTCTGGAAACACCATATATTTT

abundance: -
d_gene: -
v_gene: TRBV2
j_gene: TRBJ2-7
CDR3aa: CAIEGAGPYEQYF
CDR3nt: TGTGCCATCGAAGGGGCGGGGCCCTACGAGCAGTACTTC

abundance: -
d_gene: -
v_gene: TRBV21-1
j_gene: TRBJ1-2
CDR3aa: CASSKVPGNYGYTF
CDR3nt: TGTGCCAGCAGCAAAGTTCCAGGGAACTATGGCTACACCTTC

abundance: few
d_gene: -
v_gene: TRBV2
j_gene: TRBJ1-5
CDR3aa: CASSNNQPQHF
CDR3nt: TGTGCCAGCAGCAACAATCAGCCCCAGCATTTT

abundance: -
d_gene: TRBD2
v_gene: TRBV10-3
j_gene: TRBJ2-7
CDR3aa: CAISDSSGNSYEQYF
CDR3nt: TGTGCCATCAGTGATTCCAGCGGGAACTCCTACGAGCAGTACTTC

abundance: -
d_gene: -
v_gene: TRBV4-1
j_gene: TRBJ2-7
CDR3aa: CASRPSGGPNIEQYF
CDR3nt: TGCGCCAGCAGGCCTTCTGGCGGCCCGAACATCGAGCAGTACTTC

abundance: -
d_gene: -
v_gene: TRBV9
j_gene: TRBJ1-6
CDR3aa: CASRAGISDSPLHF
CDR3nt: TGTGCCAGCAGAGCAGGGATTTCGGATTCACCCCTCCACTTT

abundance: -
d_gene: -
v_gene: TRBV4-2
j_gene: TRBJ2-5
CDR3aa: CASSLRGPEETQYF
CDR3nt: TGTGCCAGCAGCCTTAGGGGACCTGAAGAGACCCAGTACTTC

abundance: -
d_gene: -
v_gene: TRBV11-2
j_gene: TRBJ2-3
CDR3aa: CASSLAGQFGTDTQYF
CDR3nt: TGTGCCAGCAGCTTAGCCGGACAGTTCGGCACAGATACGCAGTATTTT

abundance: -
d_gene: TRBD1
v_gene: TRBV28
j_gene: TRBJ1-2
CDR3aa: CASFQGVADYGYTF
CDR3nt: TGTGCCAGTTTTCAGGGGGTCGCGGACTATGGCTACACCTTC

abundance: -
d_gene: TRBD1
v_gene: TRBV6-5
j_gene: TRBJ1-1
CDR3aa: CASKMSRTGVPEAFF
CDR3nt: TGTGCCAGCAAAATGTCCAGGACAGGTGTTCCTGAAGCTTTCTTT

abundance: -
d_gene: TRBD2
v_gene: TRBV5-1
j_gene: TRBJ2-7
CDR3aa: CASSSEIGLAGVYEQYF
CDR3nt: TGCGCCAGCAGCTCGGAAATCGGACTAGCGGGGGTTTACGAGCAGTACTTC

abundance: -
d_gene: -
v_gene: TRBV28
j_gene: TRBJ2-3
CDR3aa: CASSYVALKTDTQYF
CDR3nt: TGTGCCAGCAGTTATGTAGCCTTGAAGACAGATACGCAGTATTTT

abundance: -
d_gene: -
v_gene: TRBV13
j_gene: TRBJ1-1
CDR3aa: CASSSRGGTEAFF
CDR3nt: TGTGCCAGCAGCTCTCGAGGGGGCACTGAAGCTTTCTTT

abundance: -
d_gene: TRBD2
v_gene: TRBV18
j_gene: TRBJ2-5
CDR3aa: CASSLAPGLAGSETQYF
CDR3nt: TGTGCCAGCTCTTTGGCCCCGGGACTAGCGGGATCGGAGACCCAGTACTTC

abundance: once
d_gene: -
v_gene: TRBV2
j_gene: TRBJ2-1
CDR3aa: CASSEEVPTGIDNEQFF
CDR3nt: TGTGCCAGCAGTGAAGAGGTCCCTACCGGGATCGACAATGAGCAGTTCTTC

abundance: -
d_gene: TRBD1
v_gene: TRBV5-1
j_gene: TRBJ1-2
CDR3aa: CASKAETGHYGYTF
CDR3nt: TGCGCCAGCAAGGCCGAGACAGGGCACTATGGCTACACCTTC

abundance: -
d_gene: -
v_gene: TRBV7-8
j_gene: TRBJ1-2
CDR3aa: CASSLVAGIGYGYTF
CDR3nt: TGTGCCAGCAGCTTAGTGGCAGGGATAGGCTATGGCTACACCTTC

abundance: -
d_gene: -
v_gene: TRBV28
j_gene: TRBJ2-3
CDR3aa: CASSFAGDLGDTQYF
CDR3nt: TGTGCCAGCAGTTTCGCGGGCGACTTAGGAGATACGCAGTATTTT

abundance: -
d_gene: TRBD2
v_gene: TRBV28
j_gene: TRBJ2-7
CDR3aa: CASSLGLAGGYEQYF
CDR3nt: TGTGCCAGCAGCCTGGGACTAGCGGGAGGTTACGAGCAGTACTTC

abundance: -
d_gene: -
v_gene: TRBV5-1
j_gene: TRBJ1-2
CDR3aa: CASSPTENRDGYTF
CDR3nt: TGCGCCAGCAGCCCAACGGAGAACAGGGACGGCTACACCTTC

abundance: -
d_gene: TRBD2
v_gene: TRBV19
j_gene: TRBJ2-1
CDR3aa: CASSNGGLAGRHNEQFF
CDR3nt: TGTGCCAGTAGCAACGGGGGGCTAGCGGGGAGACACAATGAGCAGTTCTTC

abundance: -
d_gene: TRBD2
v_gene: TRBV7-8
j_gene: TRBJ2-7
CDR3aa: CASSSLREGAYEQYF
CDR3nt: TGTGCCAGCAGCTCGCTCCGGGAGGGGGCCTACGAGCAGTACTTC

abundance: -
d_gene: -
v_gene: TRBV7-2
j_gene: TRBJ1-5
CDR3aa: CASSFEGSSNQPQHF
CDR3nt: TGTGCCAGCAGCTTCGAAGGGTCTAGCAATCAGCCCCAGCATTTT

abundance: -
d_gene: -
v_gene: TRBV10-3
j_gene: TRBJ1-5
CDR3aa: CAISDGSNQPQHF
CDR3nt: TGTGCCATCAGTGACGGGAGCAATCAGCCCCAGCATTTT

abundance: -
d_gene: -
v_gene: TRBV19
j_gene: TRBJ2-5
CDR3aa: CASSITGVETQYF
CDR3nt: TGTGCCAGTAGTATAACCGGGGTTGAGACCCAGTACTTC

abundance: -
d_gene: TRBD1
v_gene: TRBV29-1
j_gene: TRBJ2-2
CDR3aa: CSVDRGHTGELFF
CDR3nt: TGCAGCGTGGACAGGGGTCACACCGGGGAGCTGTTTTTT

abundance: few
d_gene: -
v_gene: TRBV10-3
j_gene: TRBJ2-5
CDR3aa: CAISEDLETQYF
CDR3nt: TGTGCCATCAGTGAAGACCTAGAGACCCAGTACTTC

abundance: -
d_gene: TRBD1
v_gene: TRBV19
j_gene: TRBJ1-3
CDR3aa: CASSMRGQGIAGNTIYF
CDR3nt: TGTGCCAGTAGTATGAGGGGACAGGGTATCGCTGGAAACACCATATATTTT

abundance: once
d_gene: TRBD1
v_gene: TRBV27
j_gene: TRBJ2-7
CDR3aa: CASRPDRGRTGEQYF
CDR3nt: TGTGCCAGCAGGCCAGACAGGGGTAGGACGGGTGAGCAGTACTTC

abundance: -
d_gene: -
v_gene: TRBV7-2
j_gene: TRBJ2-2
CDR3aa: CASSPGSRAGELFF
CDR3nt: TGTGCCAGCAGCCCCGGTAGCAGGGCCGGGGAGCTGTTTTTT

abundance: -
d_gene: TRBD2
v_gene: TRBV7-2
j_gene: TRBJ2-1
CDR3aa: CASSQGLVRGQFF
CDR3nt: TGTGCCAGCAGCCAAGGACTAGTGAGGGGGCAGTTCTTC

abundance: -
d_gene: TRBD2
v_gene: TRBV27
j_gene: TRBJ2-3
CDR3aa: CASSLSGTSGTIGTQYF
CDR3nt: TGTGCCAGCAGTTTATCCGGGACTAGCGGGACGATAGGCACGCAGTATTTT

abundance: -
d_gene: -
v_gene: TRBV18
j_gene: TRBJ2-7
CDR3aa: CASSPYGEGEQYF
CDR3nt: TGTGCCAGCTCACCATACGGGGAAGGCGAGCAGTACTTC

abundance: once
d_gene: TRBD2
v_gene: TRBV9
j_gene: TRBJ2-6
CDR3aa: CASRSGSSGANVLTF
CDR3nt: TGTGCCAGCAGAAGCGGGAGCTCTGGGGCCAACGTCCTGACTTTC

abundance: once
d_gene: -
v_gene: TRBV5-1
j_gene: TRBJ2-5
CDR3aa: CASNPGSGETQYF
CDR3nt: TGCGCCAGCAATCCAGGGAGTGGCGAGACCCAGTACTTC

abundance: -
d_gene: TRBD1
v_gene: TRBV6-1
j_gene: TRBJ2-4
CDR3aa: CASSEAPGQGLAKNIQYF
CDR3nt: TGTGCCAGCAGTGAAGCGCCGGGACAGGGGCTAGCCAAAAACATTCAGTACTTC